A single sample is the source of the 22 T cell receptor beta chains below, sequenced in a study of CD8+CD57+ T cells in acquired aplastic anemia. Genomic DNA constituted the template upon which TCR beta VDJ and CDR3 profiling was performed. In TCRdb, the reads were re-called with MiXCR into one record per CDR3 protein. The repertoire holds approximately 470,000 distinct CDR3 sequences, with around 30% as singletons. Patients sequenced had flow cytometry evidence of CD8+CD57+ cell expansion. The specimen sequenced was sorted CD4+, CD8+, or CD8+CD57+ T cells (not recorded which) from PBMCs. The receptors come from a human donor with aplastic anemia.

As to this clonotype: A junction boundary mismatches the germline segment, possibly from a read error. The rearrangement joins TRBV6-6 to TRBJ1-5; maybe TRBD1 (6 bases). CDR1 and CDR2 from the germline V gene are MNHNY and SVGAGI (reference sequence). CDR3 size: 15 residues. CDR3 amino acids: CASSIGGFGKQPQHF. The CDR3, as DNA: TGTGCCAGCAGTATAGGGGGTTTCGGCAAGCAGCCCCAGCATTTT.

This clonotype has at least ten counts. V and J are TRBV7-8 and TRBJ1-5; D call uncertain. CDR3 size: 14 residues. The V end lost 2 bases, the J end lost 3 bases, and 8 bases lay between the germline ends. Germline CDR1 is SGHVS and CDR2 is FQNEAQ. CDR3: CASSLRRDNQPQHF. The CDR3 nucleotides are TGTGCCAGCAGCTTAAGGAGGGACAATCAGCCCCAGCATTTT.

For this clonotype: A much larger clone lies a single base off, so this may be a read error. The chain has TRBV7-2 and TRBJ2-7; TRBD1 might be the D (5 bases). Trimming took off 2 bases at V and 2 bases at J, with 13 bases between the two ends. CDR3 length: 15 amino acids. Germline-derived CDR1 and CDR2 are SGHTA and FQGNSA. The CDR3: CASSLRTGGTYEQYF. In DNA, the CDR3 is TGTGCCAGCAGCTTAAGAACAGGTGGTACCTACGAGCAGTACTTC.

This clonotype was found once. Given a much more abundant clone one base away, this may be a read error. This sequence joins TRBV29-1 and TRBJ2-2; D perhaps matches TRBD1 (6 bases). This CDR3 is 15 amino acids long. Germline V gene lookup returns CDR1 SQVTM and CDR2 ANQGSEA. The CDR3 nucleotides are TGCAGCGTTGAAGATAGGACAGCCCACACCCGGGAGCTGTTTTTT. It yields the protein CSVEDRTAHTRELFF.

This clonotype has ten or more counts. V is TRBV7-2 and J is TRBJ2-7, with D unclear. V gave up 5 bases and J gave up 5 bases, with 16 bases separating them. The CDR3 is 14 amino acids. The germline gives CDR1 SGHTA, CDR2 FQGNSA. The CDR3 bases are TGTGCCAGCAGCCCCGGTTCGGCGTCGGACGAGCAGTACTTC. This translates into CASSPGSASDEQYF.

The chain joins TRBV10-3 to TRBJ2-7, with D perhaps matching TRBD1 (5 bases). Trimming pared 10 bases from V and 3 bases from J, leaving 19 bases between. CDR3 length: 14 amino acids. CDR1 is ENHRY and CDR2 is SYGVKD in the germline V gene. The CDR3 region has the DNA TGTGCCACCCAGCGCGGACAAGGGGTCTACGAGCAGTACTTC. Its protein is CATQRGQGVYEQYF.

This clonotype appeared a single time. The J gene is TRBJ2-3, the V gene TRBV27; possibly TRBD2 for D (5 bases). Germline-derived CDR1 and CDR2 are MNHEY and SMNVEV (reference sequence). Deletions cut 6 bases from V and 4 bases from J, with 14 bases between. This CDR3 comprises 14 residues. The CDR3 spells CASRSPAVADTQYF. In DNA, the CDR3 is TGTGCCAGCAGATCGCCAGCGGTCGCAGATACGCAGTATTTT.

This clonotype was seen ten or more times. The rearrangement links TRBV24-1 to TRBJ2-3; D remains ambiguous. CDR1 is KGHDR, CDR2 SFDVKD, per germline. Trimming pared 2 bases from V and 2 bases from J, leaving 13 bases between. CDR3 length equals 16 residues. The CDR3 protein is CATSDSRVHTTDTQYF. The CDR3 DNA is TGTGCCACCAGTGATTCAAGGGTCCACACCACAGATACGCAGTATTTT.

The table lists this clonotype with many counts. The CDR3 region is CSARSPNQPQHF. The CDR3 DNA sequence: TGCAGTGCTAGATCGCCCAATCAGCCCCAGCATTTT. The J gene is TRBJ1-5, the V gene TRBV20-1; D not certain. Germline-derived CDR1 and CDR2 are DFQATT and SNEGSKA (reference sequence). Between the trimmed V and J ends, which lost 2 bases and 3 bases, there was a span of 5 bases. This CDR3 spans 12 amino acids.

This clonotype showed up just a few times. The rearrangement joins TRBV11-2 to TRBJ2-7; D possibly uses TRBD1 or TRBD2 (6 bases each). CDR1 is SGHAT and CDR2 is FQNNGV in the germline V gene. CDR3 length: 15 amino acids. Trimming took off 3 bases at V and 4 bases at J, with 16 bases between the two ends. CDR3 DNA: TGTGCCAGCAGCTTGGGGGGCTCGCGTTTTTACGAGCAGTACTTC. It translates to CASSLGGSRFYEQYF. The whole variable domain, remainder taken from reference TRBV11-2 and TRBJ2-7, is EAGVAQSPRYKIIEKRQSVAFWCNPISGHATLYWYQQILGQGPKLLIQFQNNGVVDDSQLPKDRFSAERLKGVDSTLKIQPAKLEDSAVYLCASSLGGSRFYEQYFGPGTRLTVT.

The chain recombines TRBV2 with TRBJ1-3; D might be TRBD1 (6 bases). The CDR3 extends over 15 amino acids. Trimming shortened V by 5 bases and J by 2 bases, and 13 bases separated the two germline ends. Germline V gene data show CDR1 as SNHLY and CDR2 as FYNNEI. CDR3 nucleotide sequence: TGTGCCAGCAGTATCGTCAGGGGAGCTGGAAACACCATATATTTT. Translated: CASSIVRGAGNTIYF.

This clonotype showed up many times. The chain is built from TRBV2 and TRBJ1-2; 9 bases align to TRBD1. Germline V gene data show CDR1 as SNHLY and CDR2 as FYNNEI. This CDR3 region has 14 residues. V gave up 7 bases and J gave up 8 bases; unmatched junction bases: 11. Here the CDR3 reads CASTVRTGAGGYTF. The CDR3 DNA sequence: TGTGCCAGCACGGTGAGGACAGGGGCAGGGGGCTACACCTTC.

The chain combines TRBV5-6 with TRBJ2-5; TRBD2 is a possible D gene (6 bases). This CDR3 is built from 16 residues. In germline, CDR1 is SGHDT, CDR2 YYEEEE. V lost 2 bases and J lost 5, with 19 bases in between. CDR3 sequence reads: CASSFGLMGDWETQYF. In DNA form, the CDR3 reads TGTGCCAGCAGCTTCGGTCTCATGGGGGACTGGGAGACCCAGTACTTC.

This clonotype was found many times. The chain's CDR3 is CASSKGSHTEAFF. In DNA form, the CDR3 reads TGTGCCAGTAGTAAGGGTAGTCACACTGAAGCTTTCTTT. The V call is TRBV19, the J call TRBJ1-1; D ambiguous. V lost 4 bases and J lost 3, with 9 bases in between. The CDR3 loop spans 13 amino acids. CDR1 LNHDA and CDR2 SQIVND come from the germline V gene (reference sequence).

The chain employs TRBV12-5 and TRBJ1-2, with D perhaps TRBD1 (5 bases). V gave up 1 base and J gave up 6 bases, with 15 bases separating them. The germline V gene encodes CDR1 LGHNT and CDR2 FRNRAP. The CDR3 is 15 amino acids. Written as DNA, the CDR3 is TGTGCTAGTGGTTTGGGGGGACTTCGGCTGAATGGCTACACCTTC. This translates into CASGLGGLRLNGYTF.

The chain combines TRBV9 with TRBJ2-5; 12 bases line up with TRBD2. The V gene's germline CDR1 is SGDLS and CDR2 YYNGEE. Losses at the gene ends were 0 bases for V and 5 bases for J; bases not matched to a gene: 2. The CDR3 runs to 15 residues. The DNA of the CDR3 is TGTGCCAGCAGCGTAGGACTAGCGGGAGTTGAGACCCAGTACTTC. Translation: CASSVGLAGVETQYF.

The chain links TRBV6-5 to TRBJ2-7, with D tentatively TRBD1 (6 bases). This CDR3 is built from 15 residues. Trimming left V 0 bases short and J 6 bases short, with 15 bases between. In germline, CDR1 is MNHEY, CDR2 SVGAGI. CDR3 in DNA: TGTGCCAGCAGTTACTCGGGGAATCTCAGGGGCGAGCAGTACTTC. Amino acids: CASSYSGNLRGEQYF.

Remarks on this clonotype: This may be a read error, as it is one base from a much larger clone. The rearrangement links TRBV20-1 to TRBJ2-7; D gene ambiguous. V was trimmed by 7 bases and J by 3 bases, leaving 19 bases between them. The CDR3 consists of 14 residues. CDR1 and CDR2 (germline): DFQATT, SNEGSKA (reference sequence). The CDR3: CSVVRTSALYEQYF. CDR3 in DNA: TGCAGTGTAGTTCGAACGTCTGCACTCTACGAGCAGTACTTC.

This clonotype has at least ten counts. This chain uses TRBV29-1 with TRBJ2-7, with 7 bases identical to TRBD2. V lost 4 bases to trimming and J lost 2 bases; unmatched junction nucleotides: 5. The CDR3 loop spans 13 amino acids. Germline V gives CDR1 SQVTM, CDR2 ANQGSEA. The CDR3 nucleotides are TGCAGCGTTGCAGCTAGCGGAACCTACGAGCAGTACTTC. Translated: CSVAASGTYEQYF.

The genes are TRBV24-1 and TRBJ2-2; TRBD2 matches at 16 bases. J lost 0 bases, V lost 4 bases, and 4 bases had no gene match. There are 19 residues in the CDR3. Looked up from germline, CDR1 is KGHDR and CDR2 is SFDVKD. CDR3 sequence (DNA): TGTGCCACCAGTGACCCGGGACTAGCGGGAGGGCCGAACACCGGGGAGCTGTTTTTT. Its translation is CATSDPGLAGGPNTGELFF.

CDR3 loop: CASSPSGIGEPQHF. The CDR3 DNA is TGTGCCAGCAGTCCCTCGGGCATAGGGGAGCCCCAGCATTTT. V gene TRBV2 combines with J gene TRBJ1-5, with D possibly TRBD1 on 5 matching bases. The CDR3 is 14 residues long. Trimming left V 5 bases short and J 8 bases short, with 16 bases between. CDR1 SNHLY and CDR2 FYNNEI come from the germline V gene.

The chain couples TRBV20-1 to TRBJ1-3; possibly TRBD1 for D (6 bases). V was pared by 6 bases and J by 0 bases, with 12 bases between. This CDR3 contains 14 residues. Germline V gene data show CDR1 as DFQATT and CDR2 as SNEGSKA (reference sequence). This CDR3 is CSAKDRHSGNTIYF. The DNA for the CDR3 is TGCAGTGCAAAAGACAGGCACTCTGGAAACACCATATATTTT.